The TCR beta chain described here comes from a study of blood T cell repertoires in COVID-19. Looking at the study overall: Researchers got acute and convalescent COVID-19 samples from the United States, Italy and Spain. Nucleic acid was either cDNA or gDNA, and it came from T cells, B-cell-depleted T cells, or PBMCs.

Original methodology: The authors estimated nucleated cell counts from reference gene primer amplification. Measured with immunoSEQ multiplex PCR; TCRdb has only the in-frame clones, and not every one. That table gives V, J and clone size, and the DNA gave D and trimming. The sample lists around 65,000 clones, 80% to 85% occurring once. Sequenced: peripheral blood. This receptor was identified in a human donor in a cohort sampled during active COVID-19.

The chain's CDR3 is CASGRNAYNEQFF. The CDR3 bases are TGTGCCAGCGGGAGGAATGCCTACAATGAGCAGTTCTTC. The V call is TRBV9, the J call TRBJ2-1; possible D gene TRBD2, 6 bases. The CDR3 spans 13 residues. Germline CDR1 is SGDLS and CDR2 is YYNGEE. The germline V and J ends were trimmed by 7 bases and 2 bases, with 10 bases remaining between them.